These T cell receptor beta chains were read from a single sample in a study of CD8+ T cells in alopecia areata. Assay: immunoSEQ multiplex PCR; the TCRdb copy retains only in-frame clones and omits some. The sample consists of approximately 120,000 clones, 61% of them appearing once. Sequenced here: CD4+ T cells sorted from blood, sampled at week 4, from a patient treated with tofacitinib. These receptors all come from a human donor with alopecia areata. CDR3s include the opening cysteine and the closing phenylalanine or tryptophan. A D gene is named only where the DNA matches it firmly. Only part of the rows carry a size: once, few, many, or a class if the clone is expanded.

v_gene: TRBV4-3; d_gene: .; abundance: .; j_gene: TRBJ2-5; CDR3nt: TGCGCCAGCAGCTCTAATTGGCAAGAGACCCAGTACTTC; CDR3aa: CASSSNWQETQYF
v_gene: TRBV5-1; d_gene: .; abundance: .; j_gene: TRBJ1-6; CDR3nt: TGCGCCAGCAGCGCTGGAGTGGGACACGGAAATTCACCCCTCCACTTT; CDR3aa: CASSAGVGHGNSPLHF
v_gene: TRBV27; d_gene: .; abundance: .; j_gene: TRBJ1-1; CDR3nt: TGTGCCAGCAGAAAATTTAGGGACGGCGAAGCTTTCTTT; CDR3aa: CASRKFRDGEAFF
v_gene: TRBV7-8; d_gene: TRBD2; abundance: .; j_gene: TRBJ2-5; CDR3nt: TGTGCCAGCAGCACAATAGGGGGAGCGGGGGGGCCAGAGACCCAGTACTTC; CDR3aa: CASSTIGGAGGPETQYF
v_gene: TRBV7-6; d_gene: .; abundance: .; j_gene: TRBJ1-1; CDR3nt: TGTGCCAGCAGCTTAAGTTGGCAGGGGAACACTGAAGCTTTCTTT; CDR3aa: CASSLSWQGNTEAFF
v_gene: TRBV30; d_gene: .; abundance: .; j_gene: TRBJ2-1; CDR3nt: TGTGCCTGGAGCGACAGTTACTCCTACAATGAGCAGTTCTTC; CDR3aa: CAWSDSYSYNEQFF
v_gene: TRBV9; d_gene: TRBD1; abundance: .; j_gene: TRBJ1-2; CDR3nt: TGTGCCAGCAGCGTCGCAGGGGGCGAGAATGGATTCACCTTC; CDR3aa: CASSVAGGENGFTF
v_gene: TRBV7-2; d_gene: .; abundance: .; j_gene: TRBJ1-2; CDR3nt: TGTGCCAGCAGCTTAATCGAGGGGTCTGAGGGCTACACCTTC; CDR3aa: CASSLIEGSEGYTF
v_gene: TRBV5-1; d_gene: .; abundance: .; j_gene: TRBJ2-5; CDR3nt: TGCGCCAGCAGCTTGGAACAAGAGACCCAGTACTTC; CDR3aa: CASSLEQETQYF
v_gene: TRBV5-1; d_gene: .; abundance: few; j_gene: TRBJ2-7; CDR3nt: TGCGCCAGCAGCTTGGAAGGACTCGAGCAGTACTTC; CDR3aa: CASSLEGLEQYF
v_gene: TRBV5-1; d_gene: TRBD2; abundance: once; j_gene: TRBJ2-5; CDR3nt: TGCGCCAGCAGCTTGGTTAGCGGGGATCAAGAGACCCAGTACTTC; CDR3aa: CASSLVSGDQETQYF
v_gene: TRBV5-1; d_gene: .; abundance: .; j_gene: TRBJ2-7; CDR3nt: TGCGCCAGCAGCGGGGGACACCAAGAGTACTTC; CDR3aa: CASSGGHQEYF
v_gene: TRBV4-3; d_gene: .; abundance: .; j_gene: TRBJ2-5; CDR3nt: TGCGCCAGCAGCCAGGGAGGACCCCAAGAGACCCAGTACTTC; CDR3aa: CASSQGGPQETQYF
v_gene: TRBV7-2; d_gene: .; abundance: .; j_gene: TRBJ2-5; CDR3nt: TGTGCCAGCAGCTTAGTCCGAGGTATGGGCTCGAAAGAGACCCAGTACTTC; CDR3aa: CASSLVRGMGSKETQYF
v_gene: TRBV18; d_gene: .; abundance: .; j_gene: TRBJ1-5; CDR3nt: TGTGCCAGCTCACTACGCCCGGATCAGCCCCAGCATTTT; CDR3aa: CASSLRPDQPQHF
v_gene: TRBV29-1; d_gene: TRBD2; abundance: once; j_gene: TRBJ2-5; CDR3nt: TGCAGTGGGACTAGCGGGAGAGATCAAGAGACCCAGTACTTC; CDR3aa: CSGTSGRDQETQYF
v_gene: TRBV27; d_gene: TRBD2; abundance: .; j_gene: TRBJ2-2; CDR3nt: TGTGCCAGCAGTCCCGGACTAGCGGGAGACGGGGAGCTGTTTTTT; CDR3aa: CASSPGLAGDGELFF
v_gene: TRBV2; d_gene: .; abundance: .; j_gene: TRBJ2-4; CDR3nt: TGTGCCAGCACTGGGACCTCCACCTCAAACATTCAGTACTTC; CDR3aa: CASTGTSTSNIQYF
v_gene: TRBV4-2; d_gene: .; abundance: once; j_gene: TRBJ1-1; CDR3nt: TGTGCCAGCAGCCAAGCCAGGCTGAACACTGAAGCTTTCTTT; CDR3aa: CASSQARLNTEAFF
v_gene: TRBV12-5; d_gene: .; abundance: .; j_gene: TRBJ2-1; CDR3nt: TGTGCTAGATTTAGGACGCTTAAAGCCTACAATGAGCAGTTCTTC; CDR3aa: CARFRTLKAYNEQFF
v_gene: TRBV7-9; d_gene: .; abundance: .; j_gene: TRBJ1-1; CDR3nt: TGTGCCAGCAGCTTAGATATGAACACTGAAGCTTTCTTT; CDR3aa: CASSLDMNTEAFF
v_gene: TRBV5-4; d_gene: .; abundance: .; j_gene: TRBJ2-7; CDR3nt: TGTGCCAGCAGCTTGGACCACGACTCCTACGAGCAGTACTTC; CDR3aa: CASSLDHDSYEQYF
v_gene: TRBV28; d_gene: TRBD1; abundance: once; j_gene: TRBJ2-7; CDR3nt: TGTGCCAGCGCCGATGGACAGGGGCGCTCCTACGAGCAGTACTTC; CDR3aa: CASADGQGRSYEQYF
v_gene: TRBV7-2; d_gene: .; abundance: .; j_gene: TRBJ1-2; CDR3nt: TGTGCCAGCAGCCGAGGGGGGAACTATGGCTACACCTTC; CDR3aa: CASSRGGNYGYTF
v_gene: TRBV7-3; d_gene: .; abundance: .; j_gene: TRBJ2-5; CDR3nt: TGTGCCAGCAGCTCCTCGGGTCTGGGGGAGACCCAGTACTTC; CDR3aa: CASSSSGLGETQYF
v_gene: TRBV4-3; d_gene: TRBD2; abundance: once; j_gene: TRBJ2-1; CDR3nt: TGCGCCAGCAGCCCCCGGGGGGGAGCCTACAATGAGCAGTTCTTC; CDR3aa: CASSPRGGAYNEQFF
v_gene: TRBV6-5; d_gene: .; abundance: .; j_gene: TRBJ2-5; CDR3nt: TGTGCCAGCAGTTACTCCAGACAGAATCAAGAGACCCAGTACTTC; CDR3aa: CASSYSRQNQETQYF
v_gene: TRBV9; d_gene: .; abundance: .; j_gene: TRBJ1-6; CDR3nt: TGTGCCAGCAGCGTAGATTGGCAGGGATGGTCACCCCTCCACTTT; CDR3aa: CASSVDWQGWSPLHF
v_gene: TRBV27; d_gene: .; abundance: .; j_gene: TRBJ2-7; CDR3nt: TGTGCCAGCGCGAATGCGGACTACGAGCAGTACTTC; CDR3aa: CASANADYEQYF
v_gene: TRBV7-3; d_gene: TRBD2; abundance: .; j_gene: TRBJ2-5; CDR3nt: TGTGCCAGCAGCGCCCAGCGGGGGCCGCAAGAGACCCAGTACTTC; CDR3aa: CASSAQRGPQETQYF
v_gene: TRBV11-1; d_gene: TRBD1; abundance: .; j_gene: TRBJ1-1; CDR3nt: TGTGCCAGCAGCCACGACAGGGGGAGTGCTGAAGCTTTCTTT; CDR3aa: CASSHDRGSAEAFF
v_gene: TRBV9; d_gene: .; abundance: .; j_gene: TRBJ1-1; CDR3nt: TGTGCCAGCAGCGTAGCTGCCGGGTTCGGGACTGAAGCTTTCTTT; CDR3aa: CASSVAAGFGTEAFF
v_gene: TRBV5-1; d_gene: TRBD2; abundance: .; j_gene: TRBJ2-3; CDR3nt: TGCGCCAGCAGCTTAGGACTAGCGGGAGTTGGAGATACGCAGTATTTT; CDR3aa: CASSLGLAGVGDTQYF
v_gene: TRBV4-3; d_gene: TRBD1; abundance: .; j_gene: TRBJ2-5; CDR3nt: TGCGCCAGCAGCCAAGTAGGTGGGGGACAGCAAGAGACCCAGTACTTC; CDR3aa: CASSQVGGGQQETQYF
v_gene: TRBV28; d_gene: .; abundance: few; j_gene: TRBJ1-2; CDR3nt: TGTGCCAGCAGTTTCAGCCAGGGTTATGGCTACACCTTC; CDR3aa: CASSFSQGYGYTF
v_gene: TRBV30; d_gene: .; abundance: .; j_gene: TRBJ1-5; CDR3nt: TGTGCCTGGAGTCCCGATAGCAATCAGCCCCAGCATTTT; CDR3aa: CAWSPDSNQPQHF
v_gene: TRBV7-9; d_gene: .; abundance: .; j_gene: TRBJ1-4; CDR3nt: TGTGCCAGCGCTAGGCAGGGCGAAAAACTGTTTTTT; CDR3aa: CASARQGEKLFF
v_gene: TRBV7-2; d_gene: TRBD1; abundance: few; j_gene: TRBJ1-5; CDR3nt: TGTGCCAGCAGCTCGGCGGACAGGGCGGGTCAGCCCCAGCATTTT; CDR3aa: CASSSADRAGQPQHF
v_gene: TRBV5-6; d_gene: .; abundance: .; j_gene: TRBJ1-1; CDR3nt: TGTGCCAGCAGCTCAGCTCGGAACACTGAAGCTTTCTTT; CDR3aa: CASSSARNTEAFF
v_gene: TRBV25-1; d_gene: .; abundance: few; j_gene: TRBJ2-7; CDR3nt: TGTGCCAGCAGTGAATCCCCAGGTAGCTCCTACGAGCAGTACTTC; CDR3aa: CASSESPGSSYEQYF